This T cell receptor (beta chain) was observed in a study of blood T cell repertoires in COVID-19 (TCRdb year 2020). In terms of the full investigation: Samples covering the acute and convalescent phases of COVID-19 were provided by collaborators in the United States, Italy and Spain. The material from the prospective study consisted of cDNA or gDNA derived from T cells, B-cell-depleted T cells, or PBMCs. The dataset comprised deeply sampled blood TCRbeta repertoires from subjects exposed to, actively infected with, or recovered from COVID-19. The repertoires were released in a freely available public database meant as a resource for research on the immune response to SARS-CoV-2. The samples were drawn from the first 160 participants of the ongoing ImmuneRACE study and from 1,254 subjects provided by 6 global collaborators. Nearly every sample came with metadata listing a de-identified subject ID, COVID-19 status, age in years and sex. Where available, HLA class I and class II types were taken from metadata supplied by the sample provider and were not determined by assay-based typing. General findings and caveats noted by the study authors: Clinical and demographic metadata were provided uncurated, with the amount varying by source and participant.

The CDR3 runs 16 amino acids, cysteine and phenylalanine included. Left in the record is the CDR3 DNA by itself, 48 bases read in frame from the first base. Deletion took 0 bases off V and 0 bases off J, with a span of 11 bases between the germline ends. CDR1 and CDR2, looked up from the germline V gene, are MNHNS and SASEGT. Notes on this clone: Its target antigen remains unknown. Base qualities are not recorded, but no much larger clone differs from it by a single base.

The immunoSEQ Assay, a bias-controlled multiplex PCR, was used to amplify TCRbeta CDR3 regions from genomic DNA. For the original study's pipeline: Within the assay, amplification of reference gene primers was used to estimate how many nucleated cells each sample contained. To quantify the absolute abundance of each unique TCRbeta CDR3 rearrangement, sequence reads were collapsed and filtered. For each sample, productive Simpson clonality was calculated as the square root of Simpson's diversity index across productive rearrangements. TCRdb carries this immuneACCESS record with in-frame sequences only. Its versions omit some clonotypes, under half of them owing to an unresolved V gene in the studies checked, with the rest unexplained. V and J calls and clone size follow that table, whereas D and trimming were derived from the DNA. The sample contains roughly 300,000 clones, more than 75% of them found a single time. The ten biggest clones cover around 1.5% of the sample.

Each collaborating institution followed its own protocols to collect whole blood in K2EDTA tubes. For TCRbeta analysis, collaborators shipped samples as frozen whole blood, isolated PBMCs, or DNA extracted from either of those sample types. The receptor comes from a woman aged 50 to 65 with acute or convalescent COVID-19. The sample consisted of peripheral blood. This chain joins TRBV6-1 to TRBJ1-1; a confident D gene designation cannot be given. The CDR3 corresponds to CASSEATGSMNTEAFF. The DNA sequence follows: TGTGCCAGCAGTGAAGCGACGGGGTCGATGAACACTGAAGCTTTCTTT.